Described below is a single T cell receptor beta chain sequence and its context. In the same sample, other DNA sequences code for this CDR3. This entry comes from a study of Tregs in tolerant kidney transplant recipients. Clones were read by immunoSEQ multiplex PCR, and TCRdb kept only the in-frame ones, dropping some. The profile covers about 240,000 clones, with approximately 83% appearing a single time and around 0.68% taken by the ten largest. The ends lost 3 bases at V and 3 bases at J; junction bases unmatched: 6. Germline V lookup: CDR1 GTSNPN, CDR2 SVGIG (reference sequence). There are 14 residues in the CDR3.

This TCR was recovered from a human donor in good health. The sample taken for sequencing was CD4+ T cells from blood. V usage is TRBV30 and J usage is TRBJ2-5; TRBD2 aligns across 8 bases. The CDR3 coding sequence is TGTGCCTGGAGCGCAGGACTAGCAGAAGAGACCCAGTACTTC. Its translation is CAWSAGLAEETQYF.